This TCR beta chain originates from a study of shared clonotypes between healthy human individuals. Study results and caveats: Relative to memory subsets, naive subsets generally showed larger estimated richness. Some clonotypes were shared by all four sorted-subset donors, while others were not shared. The non-shared ones had lower generation probabilities than the shared ones.

For this clone: Its antigen is not identified.

CD45RA-negative memory and CD45RA+ naive subsets were split from the CD4+ cells. Assay runs were performed at deep level. Some clones are missing from TCRdb's copy, which holds only in-frame ones; the method was immunoSEQ multiplex PCR. The sample includes 1,400,000 or so clones, approximately 98.5% of them seen just once. Trimming cost V 4 bases and J 7 bases, with 16 bases left between them. The germline V gene encodes CDR1 LNHNV and CDR2 YYDKDF (reference sequence). This CDR3 comprises 14 residues. This sequence originates from a man in his thirties or forties in good health. The chain is built from TRBV15 and TRBJ1-2; D perhaps matches TRBD1 (5 bases). Sequenced material: naive CD4+ T cells sorted from blood. Subset specified: CD45RA+ positively selected. Here the CDR3 DNA reads TGTGCCACCAGCAAACCATGGAGGGACTCTGGCTACACCTTC. This translates into CATSKPWRDSGYTF.